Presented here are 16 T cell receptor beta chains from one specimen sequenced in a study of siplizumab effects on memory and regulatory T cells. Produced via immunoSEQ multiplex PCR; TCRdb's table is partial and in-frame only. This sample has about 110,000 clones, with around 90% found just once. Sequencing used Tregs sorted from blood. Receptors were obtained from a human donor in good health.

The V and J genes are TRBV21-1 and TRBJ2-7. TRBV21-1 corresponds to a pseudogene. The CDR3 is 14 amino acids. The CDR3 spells CASPPPGAEYEQYF. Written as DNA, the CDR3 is TGTGCCAGCCCCCCCCCGGGGGCGGAATACGAGCAGTACTTC.

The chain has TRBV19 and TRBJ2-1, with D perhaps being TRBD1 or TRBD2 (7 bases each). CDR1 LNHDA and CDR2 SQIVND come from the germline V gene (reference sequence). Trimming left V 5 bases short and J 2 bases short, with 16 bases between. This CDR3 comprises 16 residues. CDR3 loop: CASSPSTGRAYNEQFF. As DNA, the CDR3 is TGTGCCAGTAGTCCCTCGACAGGGAGGGCCTACAATGAGCAGTTCTTC.

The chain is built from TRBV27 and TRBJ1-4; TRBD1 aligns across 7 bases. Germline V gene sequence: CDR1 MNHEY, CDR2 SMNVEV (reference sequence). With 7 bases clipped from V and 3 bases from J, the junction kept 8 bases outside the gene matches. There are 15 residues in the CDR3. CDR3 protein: CASTKFRGSNEKLFF. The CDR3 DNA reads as TGTGCCAGCACCAAATTCAGGGGGTCTAATGAAAAACTGTTTTTT.

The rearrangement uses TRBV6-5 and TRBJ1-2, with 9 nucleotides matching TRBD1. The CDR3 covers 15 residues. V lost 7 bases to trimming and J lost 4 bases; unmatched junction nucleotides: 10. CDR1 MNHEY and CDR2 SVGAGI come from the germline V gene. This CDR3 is CASTKDRGNAYGYTF. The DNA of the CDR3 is TGTGCCAGCACCAAGGACAGGGGAAATGCCTATGGCTACACCTTC.

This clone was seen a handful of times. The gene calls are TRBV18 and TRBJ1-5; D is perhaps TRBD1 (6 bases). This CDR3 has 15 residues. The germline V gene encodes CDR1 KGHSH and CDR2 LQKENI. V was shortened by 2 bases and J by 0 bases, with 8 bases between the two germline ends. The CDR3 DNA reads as TGTGCCAGCTCACCAACAGGGAATAGCAATCAGCCCCAGCATTTT. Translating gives CASSPTGNSNQPQHF.

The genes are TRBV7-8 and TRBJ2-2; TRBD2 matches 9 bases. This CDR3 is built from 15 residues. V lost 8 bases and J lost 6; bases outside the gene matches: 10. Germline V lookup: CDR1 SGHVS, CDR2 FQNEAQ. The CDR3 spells CASGQEGLASGELFF. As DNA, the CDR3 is TGTGCCAGCGGTCAGGAGGGACTAGCATCCGGGGAGCTGTTTTTT.

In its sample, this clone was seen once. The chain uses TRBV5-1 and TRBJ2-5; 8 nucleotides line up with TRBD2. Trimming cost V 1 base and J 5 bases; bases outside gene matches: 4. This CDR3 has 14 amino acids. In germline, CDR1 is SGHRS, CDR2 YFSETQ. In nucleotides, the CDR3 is TGCGCCAGCAGCTTGTCGGGGGGGCCGGAGACCCAGTACTTC. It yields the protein CASSLSGGPETQYF.

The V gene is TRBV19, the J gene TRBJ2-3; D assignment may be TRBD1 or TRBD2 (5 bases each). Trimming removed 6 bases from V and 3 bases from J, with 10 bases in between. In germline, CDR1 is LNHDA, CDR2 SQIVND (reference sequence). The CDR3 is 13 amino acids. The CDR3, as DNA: TGTGCCAGTAGGTCGTGGGGGACAGATACGCAGTATTTT. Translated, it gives CASRSWGTDTQYF. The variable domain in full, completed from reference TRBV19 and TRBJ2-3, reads DGGITQSPKYLFRKEGQNVTLSCEQNLNHDAMYWYRQDPGQGLRLIYYSQIVNDFQKGDIAEGYSVSREKKESFPLTVTSAQKNPTAFYLCASRSWGTDTQYFGPGTRLTVL.

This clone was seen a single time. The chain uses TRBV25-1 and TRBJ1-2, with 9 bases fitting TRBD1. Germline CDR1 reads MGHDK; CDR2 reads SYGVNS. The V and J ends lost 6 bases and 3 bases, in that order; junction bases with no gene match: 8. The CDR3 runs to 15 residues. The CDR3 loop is CASRNPGQGDYGYTF. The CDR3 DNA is TGTGCCAGCAGAAATCCGGGACAGGGCGACTATGGCTACACCTTC.

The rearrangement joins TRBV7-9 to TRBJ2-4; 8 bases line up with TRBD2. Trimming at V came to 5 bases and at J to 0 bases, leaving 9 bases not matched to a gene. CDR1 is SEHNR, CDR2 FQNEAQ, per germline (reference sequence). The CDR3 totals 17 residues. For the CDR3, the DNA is TGTGCCAGCAGCGCCCACACTAGCGGACTAGCCAAAAACATTCAGTACTTC. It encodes CASSAHTSGLAKNIQYF. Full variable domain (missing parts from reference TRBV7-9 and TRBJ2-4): DTGVSQNPRHKITKRGQNVTFRCDPISEHNRLYWYRQTLGQGPEFLTYFQNEAQLEKSRLLSDRFSAERPKGSFSTLEIQRTEQGDSAMYLCASSAHTSGLAKNIQYFGAGTRLSVL.

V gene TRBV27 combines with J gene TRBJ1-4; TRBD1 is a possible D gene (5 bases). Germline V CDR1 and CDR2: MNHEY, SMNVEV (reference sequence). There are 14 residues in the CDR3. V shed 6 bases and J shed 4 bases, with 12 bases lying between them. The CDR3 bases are TGTGCCAGCAGAGTCCAAGGGGTTAATGAAAAACTGTTTTTT. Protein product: CASRVQGVNEKLFF. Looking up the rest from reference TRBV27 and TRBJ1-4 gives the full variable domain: EAQVTQNPRYLITVTGKKLTVTCSQNMNHEYMSWYRQDPGLGLRQIYYSMNVEVTDKGDVPEGYKVSRKEKRNFPLILESPSPNQTSLYFCASRVQGVNEKLFFGSGTQLSVL.

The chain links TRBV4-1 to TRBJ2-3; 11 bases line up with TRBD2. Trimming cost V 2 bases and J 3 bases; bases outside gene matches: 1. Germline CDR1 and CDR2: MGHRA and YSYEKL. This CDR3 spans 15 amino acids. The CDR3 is CASSQRTSGTDTQYF. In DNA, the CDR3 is TGCGCCAGCAGCCAACGGACTAGCGGGACAGATACGCAGTATTTT.

The CDR3 is CSVENHDRYEQYF. CDR3 in DNA: TGCAGCGTTGAAAACCATGACCGTTACGAGCAGTACTTC. The chain is built from TRBV29-1 and TRBJ2-7; D gene ambiguous. The V end was cut by 2 bases, the J end by 4 bases, with 12 bases between. This CDR3 is 13 amino acids long. The germline CDR1 and CDR2 sequences are SQVTM and ANQGSEA.

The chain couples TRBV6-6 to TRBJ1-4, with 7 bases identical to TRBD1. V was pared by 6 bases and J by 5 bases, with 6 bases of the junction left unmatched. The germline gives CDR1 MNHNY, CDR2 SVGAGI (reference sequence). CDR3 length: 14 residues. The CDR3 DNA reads TGTGCCAGCAGCGCACCGGGACAGAATGAAAAACTGTTTTTT. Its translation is CASSAPGQNEKLFF.

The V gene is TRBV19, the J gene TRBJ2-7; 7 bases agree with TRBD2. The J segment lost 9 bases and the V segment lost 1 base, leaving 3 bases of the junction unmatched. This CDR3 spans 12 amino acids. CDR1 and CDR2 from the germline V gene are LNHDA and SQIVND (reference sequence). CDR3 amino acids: CASSIGREPQYF. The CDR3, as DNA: TGTGCCAGTAGTATAGGGCGGGAGCCGCAGTACTTC.

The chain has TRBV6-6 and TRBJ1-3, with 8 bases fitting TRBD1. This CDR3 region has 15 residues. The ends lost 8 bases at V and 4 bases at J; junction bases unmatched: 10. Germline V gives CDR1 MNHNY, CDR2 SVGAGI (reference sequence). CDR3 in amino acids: CASGLIQGAGNTIYF. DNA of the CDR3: TGTGCCAGCGGACTAATCCAGGGGGCCGGAAACACCATATATTTT.